This TCR beta chain comes out of a study of blood T cell repertoires in COVID-19. In the study overall: From the United States, Italy and Spain came samples of acute and convalescent COVID-19. PBMCs, B-cell-depleted T cells, or T cells were the source of the cDNA or gDNA that made up the material.

Per the study methods: By means of reference gene primer amplification, nucleated cell counts were estimated. This table comes from immunoSEQ multiplex PCR, and its TCRdb copy is limited to in-frame clones, with some not included. V, J and clone size reflect that table, while D and trimming were determined from the DNA. Of about 180,000 clones listed, around 85% are singletons. The CDR3 has 15 residues. The clonotype originates from a middle-aged man with active or convalescent COVID-19. The J gene is TRBJ1-5, the V gene TRBV21-1. TRBV21-1 is classified as a pseudogene. The sequenced material came from peripheral blood. The CDR3 DNA reads as TGTGCCAGCAGCAAAGAGGGGGGGGACAATCAGCCCCAGCATTTT. The encoded protein is CASSKEGGDNQPQHF.